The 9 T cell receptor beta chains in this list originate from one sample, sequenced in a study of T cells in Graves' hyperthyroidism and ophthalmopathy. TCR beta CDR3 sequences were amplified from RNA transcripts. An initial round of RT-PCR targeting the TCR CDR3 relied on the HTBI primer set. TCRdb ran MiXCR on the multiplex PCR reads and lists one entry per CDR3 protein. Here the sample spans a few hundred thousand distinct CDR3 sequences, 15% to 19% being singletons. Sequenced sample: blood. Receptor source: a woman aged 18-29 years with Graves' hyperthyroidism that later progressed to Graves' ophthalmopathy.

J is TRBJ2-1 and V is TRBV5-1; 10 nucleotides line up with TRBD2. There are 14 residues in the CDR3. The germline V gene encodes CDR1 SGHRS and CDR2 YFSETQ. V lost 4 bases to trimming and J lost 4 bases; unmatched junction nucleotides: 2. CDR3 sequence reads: CASSPTSGYNEQFF. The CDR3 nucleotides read TGCGCCAGCAGCCCGACTAGCGGGTACAATGAGCAGTTCTTC.

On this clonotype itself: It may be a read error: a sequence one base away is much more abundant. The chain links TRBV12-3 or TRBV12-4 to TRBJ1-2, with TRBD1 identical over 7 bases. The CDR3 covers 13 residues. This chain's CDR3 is CASSFGGGYCYTF. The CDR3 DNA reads TGTGCCAGCAGTTTTGGAGGGGGCTATTGCTACACCTTC.

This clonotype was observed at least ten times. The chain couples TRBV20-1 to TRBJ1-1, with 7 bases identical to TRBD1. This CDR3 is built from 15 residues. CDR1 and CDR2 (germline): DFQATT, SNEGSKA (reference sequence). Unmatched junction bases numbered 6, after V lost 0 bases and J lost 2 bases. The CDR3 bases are TGCAGTGCTAGAGATGAAGGGACAGCCAACACTGAAGCTTTCTTT. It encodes CSARDEGTANTEAFF.

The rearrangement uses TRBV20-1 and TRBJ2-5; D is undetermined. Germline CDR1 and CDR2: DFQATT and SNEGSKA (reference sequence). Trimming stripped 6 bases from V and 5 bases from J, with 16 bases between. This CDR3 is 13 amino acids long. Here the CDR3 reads CSARAEEWETQYF. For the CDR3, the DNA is TGCAGTGCCCGAGCCGAAGAGTGGGAGACCCAGTACTTC.

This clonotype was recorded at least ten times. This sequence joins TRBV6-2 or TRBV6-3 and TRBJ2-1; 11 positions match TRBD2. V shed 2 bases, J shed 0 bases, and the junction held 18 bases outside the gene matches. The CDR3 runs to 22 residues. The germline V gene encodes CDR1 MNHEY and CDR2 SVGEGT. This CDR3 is CASSYPGGVGLAVLSSYNEQFF. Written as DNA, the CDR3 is TGTGCCAGCAGTTACCCGGGGGGAGTGGGACTAGCGGTTCTTAGCTCCTACAATGAGCAGTTCTTC.

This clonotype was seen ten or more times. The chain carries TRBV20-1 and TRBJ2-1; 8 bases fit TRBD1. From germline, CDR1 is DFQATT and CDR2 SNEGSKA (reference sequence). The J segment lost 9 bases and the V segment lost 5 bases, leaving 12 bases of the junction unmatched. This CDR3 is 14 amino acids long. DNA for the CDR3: TGCAGTGCTCCTCTGACAGGGGCGCGTATTGAGCAGTTCTTC. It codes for CSAPLTGARIEQFF.

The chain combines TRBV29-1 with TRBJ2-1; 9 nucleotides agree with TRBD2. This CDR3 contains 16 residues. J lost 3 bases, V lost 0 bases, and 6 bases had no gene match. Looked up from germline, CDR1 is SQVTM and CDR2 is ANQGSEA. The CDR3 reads CSVEDPREGDYNEQFF. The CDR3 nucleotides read TGCAGCGTTGAAGATCCGCGGGAGGGTGACTACAATGAGCAGTTCTTC.

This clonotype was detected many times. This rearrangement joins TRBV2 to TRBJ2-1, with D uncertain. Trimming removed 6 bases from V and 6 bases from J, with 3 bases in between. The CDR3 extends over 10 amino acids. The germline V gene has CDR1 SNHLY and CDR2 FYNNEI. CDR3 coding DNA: TGTGCCAGCAGCCGCAATGAGCAGTTCTTC. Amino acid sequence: CASSRNEQFF.

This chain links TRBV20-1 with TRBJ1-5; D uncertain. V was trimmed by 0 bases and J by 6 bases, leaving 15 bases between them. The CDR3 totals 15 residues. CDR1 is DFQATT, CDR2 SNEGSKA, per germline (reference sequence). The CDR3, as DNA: TGCAGTGCTAGAGACCCCGGGCGAGTGAGTCAGCCCCAGCATTTT. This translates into CSARDPGRVSQPQHF.